The clone carrying this T cell receptor beta chain was seen a single time. Data came from immunoSEQ multiplex PCR; TCRdb stores just in-frame clones and leaves some out. Of under 70,000 clones listed, 80% to 90% are singletons. The sample is drawn from a study of T cells in localized non-small cell lung cancer. CDR3 length: 15 residues. The ends lost 1 base at V and 5 bases at J; junction bases unmatched: 4. The germline V gene encodes CDR1 LGHNA and CDR2 YNFKEQ. Sequencing was performed on peripheral blood, taken before any cancer treatment. This TCR was sampled from a woman between 40 and 69 years old with stage I lung adenocarcinoma. V is TRBV4-2 and J is TRBJ2-1; 8 bases fit TRBD2. CDR3 sequence: CASSQAAGGNNEQFF. The CDR3 DNA sequence: TGTGCCAGCAGCCAAGCTGCGGGGGGAAACAATGAGCAGTTCTTC.